This TCR beta chain derives from a study of T-cell reconstitution after alpha-beta-depleted transplantation in children. Unique molecular identifiers were used to barcode this TCRbeta library. Via MiXCR, TCRdb re-called the PCR reads, giving one row per CDR3 protein. Of about 400,000 distinct CDR3 sequences in the sample, approximately 12% were seen once. Between the trimmed V and J ends, which lost 4 bases and 0 bases, there was a span of 6 bases. CDR1 and CDR2 (germline): SGHVS, FQNEAQ. The CDR3 has 14 residues. The chain couples TRBV7-8 to TRBJ1-4; D unclear. The receptor was isolated from a human donor who donated a stem cell graft to a child with Fanconi anemia. Sequencing was performed on PBMCs, taken from the stem cell graft. CDR3 DNA: TGTGCCAGCAGCTCACATGCAACTAATGAAAAACTGTTTTTT. Protein sequence: CASSSHATNEKLFF.